This T cell receptor beta chain was sequenced in a study of blood T cell repertoires in COVID-19. About the study: The United States, Italy and Spain were the sources of the acute and convalescent COVID-19 samples. In each case, the material was cDNA or gDNA derived from T cells, B-cell-depleted T cells, or PBMCs.

CDR3 length equals 12 residues. After removal of 9 bases from V and 7 bases from J, the junction contained 4 bases not matched to a gene. Germline lookup yields CDR1 KGHSH and CDR2 LQKENI. In the original processing: It was from reference gene primer amplification that nucleated cell counts were estimated. The table came from immunoSEQ multiplex PCR; TCRdb's copy has only in-frame clones and leaves some out. V, J and clone size reflect that table, while D and trimming were determined from the DNA. The sample has under 250,000 clones, almost 90% seen once. The source material was peripheral blood. This chain uses TRBV18 with TRBJ2-1; TRBD1 agrees at 9 bases. The TCR comes from a woman aged 60 to 75 with acute or convalescent COVID-19. The CDR3 is CASGQGWNEQFF. CDR3 DNA: TGTGCCAGTGGACAGGGGTGGAATGAGCAGTTCTTC.